These T cell receptor beta chains were read from a single sample in a study of blood T cell repertoires in COVID-19. This table comes from immunoSEQ multiplex PCR, and its TCRdb copy is limited to in-frame clones, with some not included. Of approximately 300,000 clones in the sample, about nine tenths were seen once. The sequencing sample was made of PBMCs or T cells enriched from blood (not recorded which). Receptor source: a young man who had recovered from COVID-19. The CDR3 runs from the conserved cysteine through the conserved F or W. A D gene is named only where the DNA matches it firmly. Where a row states a size, it is once, few, many or the class of an expanded clone; other rows omit it.

cdr3_aa	cdr3_nt	v_call	clone_size	d_call	j_call
CASCPGQAQETQYF	TGTGCCAGCTGTCCGGGACAGGCACAAGAGACCCAGTACTTC	TRBV2	.	TRBD1	TRBJ2-5
CASSYSRGNQPQHF	TGTGCCAGCAGTTACTCGCGGGGCAATCAGCCCCAGCATTTT	TRBV6-5	.	.	TRBJ1-5
CASSRRQANTEAFF	TGCGCCAGCAGCCGGCGACAGGCGAACACTGAAGCTTTCTTT	TRBV5-1	few	.	TRBJ1-1
CASSQDSIFIYSYEQYF	TGTGCCAGCAGCCAAGACTCGATCTTCATCTACTCCTACGAGCAGTACTTC	TRBV3-1/TRBV3-2	.	.	TRBJ2-7
CASRTGDDNEQFF	TGTGCCAGCAGGACAGGGGATGACAATGAGCAGTTCTTC	TRBV27	.	TRBD1	TRBJ2-1
CASSQVGGVGTQYF	TGTGCCAGCAGCCAAGTGGGGGGGGTTGGTACGCAGTATTTT	TRBV3-1/TRBV3-2	once	TRBD2	TRBJ2-3
CASGSGQGETQYF	TGTGCTAGTGGTTCTGGACAGGGAGAGACCCAGTACTTC	TRBV12-5	.	TRBD1	TRBJ2-5
CASSDQGAGMNTEAFF	TGTGCCAGCAGTGACCAGGGGGCTGGGATGAACACTGAAGCTTTCTTT	TRBV19	once	TRBD1	TRBJ1-1
CASGGALGYTF	TGTGCCAGCGGGGGCGCTTTAGGCTACACCTTC	TRBV9	.	.	TRBJ1-2
CAYEAGANTGELFF	TGTGCATACGAAGCGGGGGCGAACACCGGGGAGCTGTTTTTT	TRBV15	.	TRBD2	TRBJ2-2
CASSLIQGGNSPLHF	TGTGCCAGCAGCTTGATCCAGGGAGGCAACTCACCCCTCCACTTT	TRBV5-4	.	.	TRBJ1-6
CASRMTSGRALGNEQFF	TGTGCCAGCAGGATGACTAGCGGGAGGGCCCTAGGCAATGAGCAGTTCTTC	TRBV11-2	.	TRBD2	TRBJ2-1
CASSPPRQGWYEQYF	TGTGCCAGCAGTCCCCCGCGACAGGGGTGGTACGAGCAGTACTTC	TRBV28	.	TRBD1	TRBJ2-7
CSASSGQGYEKLFF	TGCAGTGCTAGTTCGGGACAGGGGTATGAAAAACTGTTTTTT	TRBV20-1	.	TRBD1	TRBJ1-4
CASSQSRGSGYTF	TGTGCCAGCAGCCAATCCAGGGGAAGTGGCTACACCTTC	TRBV14	.	.	TRBJ1-2
CATSRGDSGTSSSDF	TGTGCCACCAGCAGAGGCGATTCCGGGACTTCTTCATCGGACTTC	TRBV15	.	.	TRBJ2-5
CASSDPLLAGEGNEQFF	TGTGCCAGCAGTGACCCTTTACTAGCGGGAGAAGGCAATGAGCAGTTCTTC	TRBV2	few	TRBD2	TRBJ2-1
CASSPSGGVAEAFF	TGTGCCAGCAGTCCCAGCGGGGGAGTAGCTGAAGCTTTCTTT	TRBV5-4	.	.	TRBJ1-1
CASSSGQGAYEQYF	TGTGCCAGCAGCTCCGGACAGGGGGCCTACGAGCAGTACTTC	TRBV28	.	TRBD1	TRBJ2-7
CASSQTPGGNTEAFF	TGCGCCAGCAGCCAAACCCCGGGGGGTAACACTGAAGCTTTCTTT	TRBV4-1	once	.	TRBJ1-1
CSASFGSSYNSPLHF	TGCAGTGCTAGTTTCGGGAGCTCCTATAATTCACCCCTCCACTTT	TRBV20-1	once	.	TRBJ1-6
CASSYRPRTTGELFF	TGTGCCAGCAGTTATCGCCCTAGAACCACCGGGGAGCTGTTTTTT	TRBV6-2/TRBV6-3	.	.	TRBJ2-2
CASSLGGQRNSPLHF	TGTGCCAGCAGCTTAGGAGGACAGCGGAATTCACCCCTCCACTTT	TRBV7-9	few	.	TRBJ1-6
CASSLGTRETQYF	TGTGCCAGCAGCTTGGGGACTCGGGAGACCCAGTACTTC	TRBV11-3	.	.	TRBJ2-5
CASSQGLPNEQFF	TGTGCCAGCAGCCAGGGCCTTCCCAATGAGCAGTTCTTC	TRBV14	.	.	TRBJ2-1
CASLSGVNEQFF	TGTGCCAGTCTTTCAGGGGTGAATGAGCAGTTCTTC	TRBV7-9	.	.	TRBJ2-1
CATQVEGGYGYTF	TGTGCCACCCAAGTGGAGGGCGGCTATGGCTACACCTTC	TRBV6-5	.	.	TRBJ1-2
CASSQVQGHTEAFF	TGTGCCAGCAGCCAAGTCCAGGGTCACACTGAAGCTTTCTTT	TRBV14	.	.	TRBJ1-1
CASSLEGTGGHEQYF	TGTGCCAGCAGCTTGGAGGGGACAGGGGGTCACGAGCAGTACTTC	TRBV5-4	.	TRBD1	TRBJ2-7
CASSESKGERFTF	TGCGCCAGCAGTGAGTCGAAGGGAGAGAGATTCACCTTC	TRBV10-1	.	.	TRBJ1-2
CASSSQGDRYYGYTF	TGTGCCAGCAGTTCCCAGGGGGACAGATACTATGGCTACACCTTC	TRBV28	.	TRBD1	TRBJ1-2
CASSLAGVGNTGELFF	TGTGCCAGCAGTTTAGCGGGAGTGGGGAACACCGGGGAGCTGTTTTTT	TRBV6-5	few	TRBD2	TRBJ2-2
CASSLGWQGAYEQYF	TGTGCCAGCAGTTTAGGTTGGCAGGGGGCCTACGAGCAGTACTTC	TRBV28	.	TRBD1	TRBJ2-7
CASSIGGTNEKLFF	TGTGCCAGTAGTATAGGAGGAACTAATGAAAAACTGTTTTTT	TRBV19	.	.	TRBJ1-4
CASEVATSGRETQYF	TGTGCCAGCGAGGTCGCCACTAGCGGGAGAGAGACCCAGTACTTC	TRBV2	.	TRBD2	TRBJ2-5
CASSLGQGGSYEQYF	TGTGCCAGCAGCCTGGGACAGGGAGGCTCCTACGAGCAGTACTTC	TRBV28	.	TRBD1	TRBJ2-7
CAISASGGAKDTQYF	TGTGCCATCAGTGCCAGCGGGGGGGCAAAAGATACGCAGTATTTT	TRBV10-3	.	TRBD2	TRBJ2-3
CATSVGATDTQYF	TGTGCCACCAGTGTAGGGGCGACAGATACGCAGTATTTT	TRBV24-1	.	.	TRBJ2-3
CASSTTGRNEKLFF	TGCGCCAGCAGCACGACAGGGCGGAATGAAAAACTGTTTTTT	TRBV5-1	once	TRBD1	TRBJ1-4
CASSTSTGAFQETQYF	TGCGCCAGCAGCACGTCGACAGGGGCTTTCCAAGAGACCCAGTACTTC	TRBV5-1	.	TRBD1	TRBJ2-5
CASSARPASGGETQYF	TGCGCCAGCAGCGCGCGTCCCGCTAGCGGGGGAGAGACCCAGTACTTC	TRBV5-1	.	TRBD2	TRBJ2-5